A single T cell receptor beta chain is shown here with its context. These data come from a study of blood T cell repertoires in COVID-19. Libraries were prepared by immunoSEQ multiplex PCR; TCRdb keeps only in-frame clonotypes and omits some of them. The sample consists of over 90,000 clones, 70% to 90% of them appearing once. Trimming took 9 bases from V and 9 from J; bases not matched to a gene: 16. The CDR3 is made up of 15 amino acids. Sequenced material: peripheral blood. This chain uses TRBV5-3 with TRBJ2-1; 9 bases align to TRBD2. TRBV5-3 is an open reading frame whose function is uncertain. This clonotype was obtained from a man over 45 with active COVID-19. CDR3 bases: TGTGCCACCCTTTGGTGCGGGGGGGCCAAGCCTGAGCAGTTCTTC. Amino acids: CATLWCGGAKPEQFF.